These T cell receptor beta chains were read from a single sample in a study of T cells in Graves' hyperthyroidism and ophthalmopathy. Each CDR3 protein is one row after TCRdb ran MiXCR on the multiplex PCR reads. This sample has about 320,000 distinct CDR3 sequences, with 15% to 20% found just once. Sequencing was performed on blood. The source is a man aged 25 to 40 with Graves' hyperthyroidism. Both conserved end residues are part of each CDR3. Each record gives: clone size, D gene, V gene, J gene, CDR3 DNA, CDR3 protein. A D gene is named only where the DNA matches it firmly. Not every row has a clone size; where given, it reads once, few, many or a size class.

>-|-|TRBV30|TRBJ2-5
TGTGCCTGGGCCCTCGGGGAGACCCAGTACTTC
CAWALGETQYF
>many|-|TRBV11-3|TRBJ2-1
TGTGCCAGCAGCTTAGGGCGGTACACACTGCACTATGAGCAGTTCTTC
CASSLGRYTLHYEQFF
>many|TRBD1|TRBV3-1|TRBJ1-1
TGTGCCAGCAGTTCAACAGGGGGCACTGAAGCTTTCTTT
CASSSTGGTEAFF
>few|-|TRBV20-1|TRBJ1-5
TGCAGTGCTACCCGACGCAGGGTGAATCAGCCCCAGCATTTT
CSATRRRVNQPQHF
>many|-|TRBV28|TRBJ1-5
TGTGCCACCTCACGGGTATTCAATCAGCCCCAGCATTTT
CATSRVFNQPQHF
>few|TRBD1|TRBV11-2|TRBJ2-5
TGTGCCAGCAGCTCCGGGACAGCGGTACCCTGGGCCCAGTACTTC
CASSSGTAVPWAQYF
>many|-|TRBV28|TRBJ2-7
TGTGCCAGCAGCCTGAGTCGGGCAGGCTCGTTCTACGAGCAGTACTTC
CASSLSRAGSFYEQYF
>-|-|TRBV11-1|TRBJ1-2
TGTGCCAGCAGCTTAAGGTCAGGGACGGAGCATGGCTACACCTTC
CASSLRSGTEHGYTF
>-|-|TRBV2|TRBJ2-7
TGTGCCAGCAGTGACCGTAGGGGGGAGCAGTACTTC
CASSDRRGEQYF
>-|TRBD2|TRBV27|TRBJ2-1
TGTGCCAGCAGTTTATACCGGGGACTAGCGGTTCTCTCCTACAATGAGCAGTTCTTC
CASSLYRGLAVLSYNEQFF
>-|-|TRBV14|TRBJ2-1
TGTGCCAGCAGCCAATCAGATGAGGCGCCGTTCTTC
CASSQSDEAPFF
>-|TRBD1|TRBV7-9|TRBJ2-7
TGTGCCAGCAGCTCACCGGGACAGGGAATTGCCGATTCCTACGAGCAGTACTTC
CASSSPGQGIADSYEQYF
>many|-|TRBV12-3/TRBV12-4|TRBJ1-5
TGTGCCAGCAGCTGGACAGAACAGCCCCAGCATTTT
CASSWTEQPQHF
>few|TRBD1|TRBV28|TRBJ2-3
TGTGCCAGCAGGTCGGGACAGGGCACAGATACGCAGTATTTT
CASRSGQGTDTQYF
>few|TRBD1|TRBV5-6|TRBJ1-1
TGTGCCAGCAGCTCCCGCGAACAGGGGAGAGCTTTCTTT
CASSSREQGRAFF
>many|TRBD1|TRBV5-1|TRBJ2-1
TGCGCCAGCAGCGTAAGACAGGGCGGGGAGCAGTTCTTC
CASSVRQGGEQFF
>many|TRBD2|TRBV6-1|TRBJ2-3
TGTGCCAGCAGTGAAGCTAGCGGGAGCCCAGATACGCAGTATTTT
CASSEASGSPDTQYF
>-|-|TRBV10-3|TRBJ2-3
TGTGCCATCAGCGGGACTCCACCCCCAGATACGCAGTATTTT
CAISGTPPPDTQYF
>many|-|TRBV4-1|TRBJ1-1
TGCGCCAGCAGCCAAGGTCGGGGGTTGAGGACTGAAGCTTTCTTT
CASSQGRGLRTEAFF
>few|-|TRBV12-3/TRBV12-4|TRBJ2-1
TGTGCCAGCAGTTGGCCGGGACCCCGAGGCGATGAGCAGTTCTTC
CASSWPGPRGDEQFF
>many|-|TRBV12-3/TRBV12-4|TRBJ2-1
TGTGCCAGCAGCCGCCTGAATGAGCAGTTCTTC
CASSRLNEQFF
>-|-|TRBV12-3/TRBV12-4|TRBJ1-2
TGTGCCAGCAGTGACTCCACAGGTTTCTATGGCTACACCTTC
CASSDSTGFYGYTF
>once|-|TRBV4-2|TRBJ2-7
TGTGCCAGCAGCCAATCGGCAGGGTCACCGTACGAGCAGTACTTC
CASSQSAGSPYEQYF
>many|-|TRBV2|TRBJ1-2
TGTGCCAGCAGTGGTCTCCGGGTGGGAGGCTACACCTTC
CASSGLRVGGYTF
>few|-|TRBV6-1|TRBJ2-3
TGTGCCAGCACCCCGGGGGGCCCTAGCACAGATACGCAGTATTTT
CASTPGGPSTDTQYF
>few|-|TRBV7-3|TRBJ2-2
TGTGCCAGCAGCTTAATGGGACCCAACACCGGGGAGCTGTTTTTT
CASSLMGPNTGELFF
>medium-sized|-|TRBV24-1|TRBJ2-1
TGTGCCACCAGTGATTCCGGACGGTCCTCCTACAATGAGCAGTTCTTC
CATSDSGRSSYNEQFF
>few|-|TRBV7-2|TRBJ2-3
TGTGCCAGCAGCTTAATATATAGGAGGATGCAGTATTTT
CASSLIYRRMQYF
>many|-|TRBV28|TRBJ1-2
TGTGCCAGCAGTCTAAACGAGTATGGCGGCTACACCTTC
CASSLNEYGGYTF
>many|-|TRBV7-9|TRBJ2-1
TGTGCCAGCAGCAGGGTCAGTGGGTACAATGAGCAGTTCTTC
CASSRVSGYNEQFF
>many|-|TRBV2|TRBJ2-2
TGTGCCAGAGAGGGGGCCGGGGAGCTGTTTTTT
CAREGAGELFF
>-|TRBD1|TRBV5-5|TRBJ1-3
TGTGCCAGCAGCTTGGGAACAGGGGGCGTCGGCTCTGGAAACACCATATATTTT
CASSLGTGGVGSGNTIYF
>many|-|TRBV18|TRBJ2-3
TGTGCCAGCTCACCCCGGGCACGGGGCAAAGATACGCAGTATTTT
CASSPRARGKDTQYF
>-|-|TRBV28|TRBJ2-1
TGTGCCAGCAGTGACAGCCAGGCGAGGGGGTTCTTC
CASSDSQARGFF
>few|TRBD1|TRBV6-4|TRBJ2-7
TGTGCCAACCTTGACAGGGAACCCCCCTACGAGCAGTACTTC
CANLDREPPYEQYF
>many|TRBD2|TRBV20-1|TRBJ2-5
TGCAGTGCTAGGAGCGGGAGGGATCCAGAGACCCAGTACTTC
CSARSGRDPETQYF
>-|TRBD2|TRBV13|TRBJ2-3
TGTGCCAGCAGCTCGCAGACTAGCGGGAGACGTAGAGATACGCAGTATTTT
CASSSQTSGRRRDTQYF
>many|-|TRBV7-8|TRBJ1-6
TGTGCCAGCAGCTTAGTCCAGGGAAACTCACCCCTCCACTTT
CASSLVQGNSPLHF
>many|TRBD2|TRBV24-1|TRBJ2-1
TGTGCCACCCTGCGGGTTAGCGGGAGGGCCCTCAACAATGAGCAGTTCTTC
CATLRVSGRALNNEQFF
>many|-|TRBV3-1|TRBJ2-1
TGTGCCAGCATGGCTAGTGACTCCTACAATGAGCAGTTCTTC
CASMASDSYNEQFF
>many|-|TRBV11-2|TRBJ2-6
TGTGCCAGCAGCTCCTCCGGGTACAGGGTGGCCGGGGCCAACGTCCTGACTTTC
CASSSSGYRVAGANVLTF
>many|-|TRBV5-1|TRBJ1-5
TGCGCCAGCAGCTGGCCCGGACTGATCAATCAGCCCCAGCATTTT
CASSWPGLINQPQHF
>-|-|TRBV9|TRBJ1-2
TGTGCCAGCAGCGGTGGTCGGGGGTTTAATGGCTACACCTTC
CASSGGRGFNGYTF
>-|-|TRBV7-2|TRBJ1-6
TGTGCCAGCAGCTTAAAGGGGCCGCGTCTCTATTCACCCCTCCACTTT
CASSLKGPRLYSPLHF
>few|-|TRBV3-1|TRBJ2-2
TGTGCCAGCAGCCCAGACGAAGCCCTTAAGAACACCGGGGAGCTGTTTTTT
CASSPDEALKNTGELFF
>many|-|TRBV20-1|TRBJ2-3
TGCAGTGCCTCTTCGGCGTCGGAGCACACAGATACGCAGTATTTT
CSASSASEHTDTQYF
>-|-|TRBV5-1|TRBJ1-2
TGCGCCAGCAGCTCGGAGGGCTCTTCTCGAGGAGGCTACACCTTC
CASSSEGSSRGGYTF
>many|-|TRBV11-2|TRBJ2-4
TGTGCCAGCAGCTTAGAAGTGGGAGACATTCAGTACTTC
CASSLEVGDIQYF